This record looks at one T cell receptor beta chain sequence and its context. Its specificity is unknown. Some clones are missing from TCRdb's copy, which holds only in-frame ones; the method was immunoSEQ multiplex PCR. The sample records fewer than 100,000 clones, roughly 90% being singletons. The sample originates from a study of T cell responses to AZD1222 COVID-19 vaccine. Turning to the study itself: Second-dose schedules of about 4 or about 12 weeks were combined.

Study-wide results and caveats: No repertoire was sampled before or during the peak T cell response, only after it. Two AZD1222 administrations were followed by greater Spike-specific TCR breadth and depth.

Deletions cut 7 bases from V and 5 bases from J, with 14 bases between. Germline V gives CDR1 SNHLY, CDR2 FYNNEI. The CDR3 has 13 residues. The chain recombines TRBV2 with TRBJ1-1, with D perhaps matching TRBD1 (6 bases). The specimen was peripheral blood, collected on day 0 of AZD1222 vaccination. This receptor was taken from an adult in good health. The CDR3 bases are TGTGCCAGCATAGGCCAGGGGTGGACTGAAGCTTTCTTT. Its protein is CASIGQGWTEAFF.